The 3 T cell receptor beta chains listed next were all sequenced from one sample in a study of T cell repertoires in cytomegalovirus infection. MiXCR was run by TCRdb on the reads, yielding one entry per CDR3 protein. The top ten hold 55% to 75% of the sample, which has around 71,000 distinct CDR3 sequences, 20% seen once. The antigens for these receptors are not known. The material was CD8+ T cells from cultured PBMCs, obtained from culture after CMV antigen stimulation. These receptors were obtained from a human donor in good health (CMV status not recorded). Some clones in this sample may be carry-over from other donors' samples.

V usage is TRBV7-2 and J usage is TRBJ2-7; D not certain. Germline assignment: CDR1 SGHTA and CDR2 FQGNSA. The CDR3 runs 15 residues. Deletions cut 5 bases from V and 0 bases from J, with 14 bases between. The CDR3 coding sequence is TGTGCCAGCAGCCTAGGGCGACACTCCTCCTACGAGCAGTACTTC. Translation: CASSLGRHSSYEQYF.

This clonotype was observed a handful of times. The V call is TRBV7-2, the J call TRBJ1-1; D is undetermined. The V end lost 0 bases, the J end lost 4 bases, and 9 bases lay between the germline ends. The CDR3 consists of 14 residues. Germline values: CDR1 SGHTA, CDR2 FQGNSA. The CDR3: CASSLAHGSTEAFF. The CDR3 coding sequence is TGTGCCAGCAGCTTAGCGCATGGGTCCACTGAAGCTTTCTTT.

The chain combines TRBV12-5 with TRBJ2-6; possibly TRBD1 for D (5 bases). Germline V CDR1 and CDR2: LGHNT, FRNRAP. The CDR3 is made up of 14 amino acids. Trimming removed 5 bases from V and 2 bases from J, with 7 bases in between. In nucleotides, the CDR3 is TGTGCTAGTGGTGCAGGGACTGGGGCCAACGTCCTGACTTTC. It encodes CASGAGTGANVLTF.